This T cell receptor (beta chain) stems from a study of cytomegalovirus exposure and HLA in healthy donors. This clone was recorded only once. What it binds is not known. The PCR used 60 Vbeta and 13 Jbeta primers. Sequencing used immunoSEQ multiplex PCR; TCRdb keeps in-frame clones, though not all of them. The sample records 95,000 to 150,000 clones, roughly 80% being singletons. General study points: One variant, a missense change in DCLRE1C, was linked in a later analysis to TCR beta V- and J-gene trimming. A later analysis reportedly found that, within productive TCRs, an Asian-associated ancestry cluster had fewer N-insertions than the mean observed across the 666 donors. It emerged from a later analysis that several of the most significant clusters appeared to be linked to common viral pathogens. In vitro data verified a few CMV-associated chains as specific for CMV antigens.

Material: PBMCs. The sequence came from a man younger than 45 in good health and CMV-seropositive.

This chain's CDR3 is CAWSVGGTGGTEAFF. DNA of the CDR3: TGTGCCTGGAGTGTAGGCGGGACCGGAGGCACTGAAGCTTTCTTT. The J gene is TRBJ1-1, the V gene TRBV30, with D possibly matching TRBD1 (5 bases). This CDR3 is built from 15 residues. The germline V gene has CDR1 GTSNPN and CDR2 SVGIG (reference sequence). V lost 0 bases to trimming and J lost 4 bases, with 15 bases between them.